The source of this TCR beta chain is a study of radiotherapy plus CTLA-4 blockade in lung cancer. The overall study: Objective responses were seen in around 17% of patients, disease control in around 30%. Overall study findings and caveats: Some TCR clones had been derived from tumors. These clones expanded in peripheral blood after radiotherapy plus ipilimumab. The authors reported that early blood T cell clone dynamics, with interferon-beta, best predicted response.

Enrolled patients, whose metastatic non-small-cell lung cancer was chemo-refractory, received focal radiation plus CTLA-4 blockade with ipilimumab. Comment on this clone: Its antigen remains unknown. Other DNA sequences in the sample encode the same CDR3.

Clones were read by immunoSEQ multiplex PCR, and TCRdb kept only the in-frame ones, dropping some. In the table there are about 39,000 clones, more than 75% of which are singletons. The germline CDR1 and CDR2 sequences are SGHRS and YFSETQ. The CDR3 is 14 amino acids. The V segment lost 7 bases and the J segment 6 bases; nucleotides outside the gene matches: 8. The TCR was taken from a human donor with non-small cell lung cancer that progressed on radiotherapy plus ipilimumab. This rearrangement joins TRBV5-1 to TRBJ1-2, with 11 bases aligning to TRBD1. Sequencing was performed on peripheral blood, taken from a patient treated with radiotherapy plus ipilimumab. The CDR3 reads CASGPGQGADGYTF. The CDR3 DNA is TGCGCCAGCGGTCCAGGACAGGGGGCGGATGGCTACACCTTC.